The 23 T cell receptor beta chains below were found in one sample sequenced in a study of blood T cell repertoires in COVID-19. Measured with immunoSEQ multiplex PCR; TCRdb has only the in-frame clones, and not every one. The sample comprises over 130,000 clones, approximately 80% of which are singletons, and approximately 4.5% rests with the top ten. The sample taken for sequencing was peripheral blood. The receptors derive from a woman older than 75 with active or convalescent COVID-19.

The chain links TRBV4-1 to TRBJ2-7; D not certain. Germline CDR1 is MGHRA and CDR2 is YSYEKL. The CDR3 sequence is 17 residues long. The ends were cut back, 0 bases at V and 3 bases at J, with 18 bases in the middle. The CDR3 sequence is CASSQEFLYAQNYEQYF. CDR3 nucleotide sequence: TGCGCCAGCAGCCAAGAGTTTTTGTACGCACAGAACTACGAGCAGTACTTC.

The chain combines TRBV19 with TRBJ2-7; 9 bases match TRBD1. The CDR3 extends over 15 amino acids. Germline V gives CDR1 LNHDA, CDR2 SQIVND (reference sequence). The V gene end was trimmed by 5 bases and the J gene end by 6 bases; junction bases not matched to a gene: 11. The CDR3 region is CASSLPGTGIREQYF. The CDR3 DNA is TGTGCCAGTAGTTTACCCGGGACAGGGATCCGCGAGCAGTACTTC.

This chain connects TRBV24-1 to TRBJ2-3, with D perhaps TRBD2 (5 bases). The germline V gene encodes CDR1 KGHDR and CDR2 SFDVKD. CDR3 length: 16 residues. V lost 10 bases to trimming and J lost 0 bases, with 19 bases between them. As DNA, the CDR3 is TGTGCCACTCCAGTAATGTCACGGGATAGCACAGATACGCAGTATTTT. Amino acid sequence: CATPVMSRDSTDTQYF.

The chain has TRBV7-9 and TRBJ2-6, with a tentative D call TRBD1 (6 bases). Germline values: CDR1 SEHNR, CDR2 FQNEAQ (reference sequence). The CDR3 covers 15 residues. Trimming left V 6 bases short and J 3 bases short, with 12 bases between. The CDR3, as DNA: TGTGCCAGCAGAGATACAGGGTATGGGGCCAACGTCCTGACTTTC. Protein sequence: CASRDTGYGANVLTF.

The genes are TRBV7-2 and TRBJ1-5, with D perhaps TRBD1 (5 bases). Trimming removed 1 base from V and 3 bases from J, with 7 bases in between. Germline CDR1 SGHTA, CDR2 FQGNSA. This CDR3 has 14 amino acids. In DNA form, the CDR3 reads TGTGCCAGCAGCTTAGGACAGAACAATCAGCCCCAGCATTTT. This gives the protein CASSLGQNNQPQHF.

The chain has TRBV9 and TRBJ1-1; the match to TRBD1 covers 8 bases. J was trimmed by 6 bases and V by 5 bases; bases with no gene match: 9. Germline loops: CDR1 SGDLS, CDR2 YYNGEE. The CDR3 is made up of 14 amino acids. The DNA of the CDR3 is TGTGCCAGCAGTCCAGGGGGCGTTTTCGCTGAAGCTTTCTTT. It translates to CASSPGGVFAEAFF.

The rearrangement uses TRBV6-5 and TRBJ2-7; D is unresolved. The germline V and J ends were trimmed by 4 bases and 6 bases, with 10 bases remaining between them. Germline V gene lookup returns CDR1 MNHEY and CDR2 SVGAGI. This CDR3 contains 12 residues. CDR3 sequence reads: CASSFPVFEQYF. CDR3 bases: TGTGCCAGCAGTTTCCCTGTATTCGAGCAGTACTTC.

The CDR3 region is CASSQSGQGFTEAFF. CDR3 DNA sequence: TGCGCCAGCAGTCAATCCGGACAGGGCTTCACTGAAGCTTTCTTT. The chain carries TRBV23-1 and TRBJ1-1; 8 nucleotides align to TRBD1. TRBV23-1 is recorded as an ORF, its role being uncertain. The ends lost 0 bases at V and 4 bases at J; junction bases unmatched: 4. The CDR3 covers 15 residues.

The chain couples TRBV7-9 to TRBJ1-4, with a tentative D call TRBD1 (6 bases). Germline V gene data show CDR1 as SEHNR and CDR2 as FQNEAQ (reference sequence). The CDR3 sequence is 16 residues long. The V end was cut by 5 bases, the J end by 0 bases, with 13 bases between. The CDR3 region has the DNA TGTGCCAGCAGCCCCCGACAGGATCCAACTAATGAAAAACTGTTTTTT. It encodes CASSPRQDPTNEKLFF.

The count of this clone is one. The junction shows a germline mismatch at one end, possibly a read error. This rearrangement joins TRBV7-7 to TRBJ2-5, with TRBD1 matching over 9 bases. The CDR3 runs to 16 residues. Germline V lookup: CDR1 SSHAT, CDR2 FNYEAQ (reference sequence). CDR3 in amino acids: CASSLAGTGSSETQYF. CDR3 sequence (DNA): TGTGCTAGCAGCTTGGCCGGGACAGGGTCATCGGAGACCCAGTACTTC. Using reference TRBV7-7 and TRBJ2-5 for the parts outside the CDR3, the full variable domain is GAGVSQSPRYKVTKRGQDVTLRCDPISSHATLYWYQQALGQGPEFLTYFNYEAQPDKSGLPSDRFSAERPEGSISTLTIQRTEQRDSAMYRCASSLAGTGSSETQYFGPGTRLLVL.

In this sample, this clone turned up a few times. J is TRBJ1-4 and V is TRBV28, with 11 bases matching TRBD1. Germline CDR1 MDHEN, CDR2 SYDVKM. V shed 7 bases, J shed 1 base, and the junction held 11 bases outside the gene matches. The CDR3 covers 18 residues. For the CDR3, the DNA is TGTGCCAGCACAGGGGGACAGGGGGGCGGAAGAACTAATGAAAAACTGTTTTTT. Its protein product is CASTGGQGGGRTNEKLFF.

The chain uses TRBV11-1 and TRBJ2-1, with TRBD2 as a possible D gene (7 bases). The germline V gene encodes CDR1 SGHAT and CDR2 FQDESV (reference sequence). Trimming left V 5 bases short and J 4 bases short, with 15 bases between. The CDR3 is 15 amino acids. CDR3 nucleotides: TGTGCCAGCAGCACTAAGGGGGGGGCTTACAATGAGCAGTTCTTC. Its protein is CASSTKGGAYNEQFF.

J is TRBJ2-3 and V is TRBV11-2, with 7 bases lining up with TRBD1. The V and J ends lost 0 bases and 2 bases, in that order; junction bases with no gene match: 5. The CDR3 is made up of 16 amino acids. Germline CDR1 and CDR2: SGHAT and FQNNGV. The CDR3 bases are TGTGCCAGCAGCTTAGATCGCAGGGGGAACACAGATACGCAGTATTTT. Protein product: CASSLDRRGNTDTQYF.

The chain couples TRBV4-2 to TRBJ2-5; weak D call: TRBD2 (7 bases). This CDR3 spans 16 amino acids. Germline V gene lookup returns CDR1 LGHNA and CDR2 YNFKEQ. Trimming took 4 bases from V and 1 from J, leaving 16 bases between them. DNA of the CDR3: TGTGCCAGCAGCCCATGGGGCGGGGGCTCCCAAGAGACCCAGTACTTC. Its protein product is CASSPWGGGSQETQYF.

This chain connects TRBV28 to TRBJ2-7, with D unclear. Germline CDR1 is MDHEN and CDR2 is SYDVKM. V shed 3 bases and J shed 3 bases, with 12 bases lying between them. The CDR3 totals 14 residues. Here the CDR3 DNA reads TGTGCCAGCAGTTTCACTCCCCGATTCTACGAGCAGTACTTC. Translation: CASSFTPRFYEQYF.

Only a few counts were recorded for this clone. V is TRBV19 and J is TRBJ2-5; 8 nucleotides match TRBD2. Trimming removed 3 bases from V and 0 bases from J; junction bases left unmatched: 3. Germline-derived CDR1 and CDR2 are LNHDA and SQIVND (reference sequence). CDR3 size: 15 residues. This chain's CDR3 is CASSMGRGDQETQYF. The DNA for the CDR3 is TGTGCCAGTAGTATGGGGCGGGGGGACCAAGAGACCCAGTACTTC.

This clone appeared a single time. This chain joins TRBV6-6 and TRBJ2-2, with D possibly being TRBD2 (5 bases). Germline-derived CDR1 and CDR2 are MNHNY and SVGAGI (reference sequence). Deletions cut 3 bases from V and 4 bases from J, with 12 bases between. This CDR3 is built from 15 residues. CDR3 sequence: CASSYKRGTTGELFF. The CDR3 DNA reads TGTGCCAGCAGTTATAAACGGGGAACCACCGGGGAGCTGTTTTTT.

This clone was counted only a few times. The chain recombines TRBV2 with TRBJ1-4, with D hard to call. CDR3 length equals 14 residues. V was trimmed by 6 bases and J by 6 bases, leaving 14 bases between them. CDR1 SNHLY and CDR2 FYNNEI come from the germline V gene. The CDR3 loop reads CASRFGASDEKLFF. CDR3 in DNA: TGTGCCAGCAGGTTCGGTGCTTCGGATGAAAAACTGTTTTTT.

This clone was counted only a few times. The V call is TRBV11-2, the J call TRBJ1-1; 9 bases map to TRBD1. Germline trimming cut 3 bases from V and 6 bases from J; bases unmatched to any gene: 2. CDR3 length: 13 residues. The germline V gene has CDR1 SGHAT and CDR2 FQNNGV. In DNA form, the CDR3 reads TGTGCCAGCAGCTTGGACAGGGGCGCTGAAGCTTTCTTT. This codes for CASSLDRGAEAFF.

The J gene is TRBJ1-3, the V gene TRBV20-1; D ambiguous. This CDR3 has 11 amino acids. The V gene's germline CDR1 is DFQATT and CDR2 SNEGSKA (reference sequence). Trimming stripped 0 bases from V and 7 bases from J, with 4 bases between. The CDR3: CSAREQNTIYF. The CDR3 DNA reads TGCAGTGCTAGAGAGCAGAACACCATATATTTT.

The chain uses TRBV6-5 and TRBJ1-3, with TRBD1 matching over 9 bases. The CDR3 is 15 residues long. Trimming cost V 8 bases and J 1 base; bases outside gene matches: 6. The germline CDR1 and CDR2 sequences are MNHEY and SVGAGI. In DNA, the CDR3 is TGTGCCAGCTATGCCGGGACAGGGTCTGGAAACACCATATATTTT. This codes for CASYAGTGSGNTIYF.

The J gene is TRBJ1-4, the V gene TRBV24-1; weak D call: TRBD1 (5 bases). The ends were cut back, 9 bases at V and 4 bases at J, with 11 bases in the middle. Germline V gene sequence: CDR1 KGHDR, CDR2 SFDVKD. This CDR3 contains 13 residues. The CDR3 loop reads CATSGGGNEKLFF. CDR3 sequence (DNA): TGTGCCACCTCGGGGGGGGGTAATGAAAAACTGTTTTTT.

The genes are TRBV27 and TRBJ2-7, with a tentative D call TRBD1 (5 bases). Trimming pared 6 bases from V and 3 bases from J, leaving 18 bases between. Germline CDR1 MNHEY, CDR2 SMNVEV (reference sequence). The CDR3 loop spans 15 amino acids. The CDR3 sequence is CASSQAPDMGYEQYF. In nucleotides, the CDR3 is TGTGCCAGCAGCCAAGCCCCGGACATGGGCTACGAGCAGTACTTC.